This TCR beta chain is drawn from a study of Graves' ophthalmopathy and Graves' hyperthyroidism (dated by TCRdb to 2016 to 2018). Looking at the study overall: Peripheral blood was collected before any treatment was given, at the time of initial diagnosis. The study used TCR beta repertoire signatures to distinguish Graves' ophthalmopathy from Graves' hyperthyroidism and to predict progression to ophthalmopathy. In total, 135 blood samples were TCR-sequenced: 40 to 45 ophthalmopathy, some 72 hyperthyroidism and about 17 hyperthyroidism-to-ophthalmopathy patients. A discovery set of 95 to 100 patients (43 ophthalmopathy, 57 stable hyperthyroidism) was enrolled to explore V-J signatures distinguishing ophthalmopathy from hyperthyroidism. An independent validation cohort comprised 18 hyperthyroidism patients and some 16 patients who later progressed from hyperthyroidism to ophthalmopathy. T-cell repertoires of thyroid tissue and blood were compared in over 5 hyperthyroidism patients. Following sampling, methimazole starting at 30 mg daily was administered to hyperthyroidism patients, and high-dose intravenous methylprednisolone was administered to ophthalmopathy patients. The 75 to 100 discovery patients were divided at random into training and test sets in a 7:3 ratio.

Many counts were recorded for this clonotype. Its binding antigen is unknown. It has no much larger one-base neighbor in the sample; base qualities were not kept. Stable hyperthyroidism was defined as no progression to ophthalmopathy within 18 months of follow-up. Hyperthyroidism patients were newly diagnosed, were aged 18 to 65 years, and had a disease duration under 2 months. Patients with other autoimmune diseases, uncontrolled infections, pregnancy or lactation were excluded from the study. Diagnosis relied on clinical symptoms, serum thyroxine, TRAb, thyroid ultrasound and orbital computed tomography. Ficoll-Paque density gradient centrifugation was used to isolate PBMCs from approximately 10 ml of fresh peripheral blood. Trizol reagent was used to extract the total RNA, and its quality was then checked on an Agilent 2100 Bioanalyzer. Taken from cysteine to phenylalanine, the CDR3 has 12 residues. Left in the record is the CDR3 DNA by itself, 36 bases read in frame from the first base. Trimming takes 8 bases off V and 3 bases off J; junction bases not matched to a gene: 1.

Broad study findings and their caveats: Sample size was not predetermined statistically, and investigators were not blinded to group allocation. In validation, the model predicted ophthalmopathy progression with 55% to 71% sensitivity and approximately 78% specificity; 12 predicted patients were CT-confirmed with GO in a median of approximately 6.5 months. Most expanded thyroid clonotypes with a frequency above 0.001 also appeared in blood, which suggests that blood repertoires may reflect the immune response in the thyroid. The 13-signature model separated ophthalmopathy from stable hyperthyroidism with roughly 90% sensitivity and approximately 81% specificity in cross-validation, and 80%/75% in the test set.

TCR beta CDR3 regions were amplified from RNA transcripts for repertoire sequencing. A first-round RT-PCR used HTBI primers with the Qiagen OneStep RT-PCR kit, followed by a second-round multiplex PCR, size selection and purification. Sequencing of the libraries was carried out on an Illumina HiSeq2000 in paired-end mode with 100 bp reads. The source study handled its data this way. Reads were processed with SOAPnuke, discarding reads with adapters, uncalled bases, mean Phred below 15, or no exact constant-primer or identifier match. COPE v1.2.5 was used to merge the high-quality paired reads. Each unique nucleotide sequence was defined as a clonotype, and clonotypes were aligned to IMGT TRB V, D and J references with MiTCR v1.1. The analysis was limited to V-J combinations with a frequency above 0.0001, which together covered 99.2% of repertoires. For each V-J combination, a TCR clonal expansion and chaos score was defined as F50 clonal expansion divided by the chaos observed in the TCRdist matrix. Features were reduced by Welch's t-statistics and random forest to over ten V-J combinations, which fed a naive Bayes classifier. The Morisita-Horn index was used to measure how similar the thyroid and blood repertoires were. TCRdb trimmed public reads at Q25 via fastp, called clones via MiXCR and kept in-frame beta chains. Each CDR3 protein gets just one entry, which takes the most common genes and DNA from the rows behind it. The V and J calls come from TCRdb's annotation, not from the publication. The sample table contains roughly 410,000 distinct CDR3 sequences; only one count was recorded for 15% to 19% of them. The top ten clonotypes cover around 6.6% of the sample.

The receptor was derived from a woman aged 18-30 years with stable Graves' hyperthyroidism. Donor details come from another sample of the same person, matched by shared clones. The material sequenced was peripheral blood. The rearranged chain carries TRBV12-3 or TRBV12-4 and TRBJ2-7, with 10 bases in between that match TRBD1. The nucleotide sequence is given as TGTGCCAGCCGGGACAGGGGCTACGAGCAGTACTTC. The translation is CASRDRGYEQYF.